These 17 T cell receptor beta chains were sequenced from one sample in a study of cytomegalovirus exposure and HLA in healthy donors. The PCR used 60 Vbeta and 13 Jbeta primers. Some clones are missing from TCRdb's copy, which holds only in-frame ones; the method was immunoSEQ multiplex PCR. The sample consists of 170,000 or so clones, roughly 80% of them appearing once. What was sequenced was PBMCs. These receptors were obtained from a woman between 50 and 59 years old in good health and CMV-seropositive.

The chain joins TRBV5-1 to TRBJ1-1; no definite D call. The V gene lost 0 bases and the J gene lost 4 bases, with 7 bases spanning the gap. This CDR3 is built from 13 residues. Germline assignment: CDR1 SGHRS and CDR2 YFSETQ. The CDR3 region has the DNA TGCGCCAGCAGCTTGGCCGGGGTCACTGAAGCTTTCTTT. It yields the protein CASSLAGVTEAFF.

The genes are TRBV9 and TRBJ2-4, with D tentatively TRBD1 (6 bases). CDR3 size: 17 residues. Trimming removed 3 bases at V and 3 bases at J, with 19 bases between. Germline V lookup: CDR1 SGDLS, CDR2 YYNGEE. The CDR3 DNA sequence: TGTGCCAGCAGCGAATCCTCAGGGGATACCGGCAAAAACATTCAGTACTTC. Translated, it gives CASSESSGDTGKNIQYF.

The chain couples TRBV15 to TRBJ1-1; no firm D call. V shed 0 bases and J shed 4 bases, with 9 bases lying between them. CDR1 and CDR2 (germline): LNHNV, YYDKDF (reference sequence). The CDR3 sequence is 14 residues long. CDR3 sequence: CATSRDVAITEAFF. DNA of the CDR3: TGTGCCACCAGCAGAGATGTGGCAATCACTGAAGCTTTCTTT. Combining the CDR3 with reference TRBV15 and TRBJ1-1 gives the whole variable domain DAMVIQNPRYQVTQFGKPVTLSCSQTLNHNVMYWYQQKSSQAPKLLFHYYDKDFNNEADTPDNFQSRRPNTSFCFLDIRSPGLGDTAMYLCATSRDVAITEAFFGQGTRLTVV.

In its sample, this clone was seen a few times. The chain carries TRBV7-3 and TRBJ1-4; D perhaps matches TRBD1 (6 bases). V was cut by 2 bases and J by 8 bases, with 12 bases left in between. Germline V gives CDR1 SGHTA, CDR2 FQGTGA. The CDR3 consists of 14 residues. The CDR3 DNA follows: TGTGCCAGCAGCTTAGAACAGGGTTTAGAAAAACTGTTTTTT. This gives the protein CASSLEQGLEKLFF.

This chain links TRBV18 with TRBJ1-3, with D possibly matching TRBD1 (5 bases). Germline CDR1 and CDR2: KGHSH and LQKENI. This CDR3 comprises 14 residues. The ends were cut back, 3 bases at V and 2 bases at J, with 8 bases in the middle. This CDR3 reads CASSPEGTGNTIYF. CDR3 coding DNA: TGTGCCAGCTCACCGGAGGGGACTGGAAACACCATATATTTT.

The J gene is TRBJ2-5, the V gene TRBV4-1, with D maybe TRBD1 (5 bases). Germline V gene lookup returns CDR1 MGHRA and CDR2 YSYEKL. The CDR3 loop spans 13 amino acids. V was pared by 4 bases and J by 3 bases, with 9 bases between. CDR3: CASSPLGEETQYF. The CDR3 DNA follows: TGCGCCAGCAGCCCATTAGGGGAAGAGACCCAGTACTTC.

The chain links TRBV4-2 to TRBJ2-3, with 7 bases matching TRBD2. Unmatched junction bases numbered 6, after V lost 4 bases and J lost 5 bases. CDR3 length equals 14 residues. The germline gives CDR1 LGHNA, CDR2 YNFKEQ. DNA of the CDR3: TGTGCCAGCAGCCTGGGGGGAGGGCGAGATACGCAGTATTTT. Protein sequence: CASSLGGGRDTQYF.

This clone was detected a few times. This chain connects TRBV21-1 to TRBJ1-6. TRBV21-1 is recorded as a pseudogene. The CDR3 has 15 residues. CDR3: CASSKERRPTSPLHF. CDR3 nucleotide sequence: TGTGCCAGCAGCAAAGAGCGGCGCCCCACGTCCCCCCTCCACTTT.

Here the CDR3 DNA reads TGTGCCAGCAGCCCGGGAGCGTCCGGGGAGCTGTTTTTT. Encoded protein: CASSPGASGELFF. The genes are TRBV9 and TRBJ2-2; D may be TRBD2 (6 bases). V lost 4 bases and J lost 6, with 10 bases in between. The CDR3 is 13 amino acids. CDR1 SGDLS and CDR2 YYNGEE come from the germline V gene.

V and J are TRBV7-8 and TRBJ1-1; no clear D gene. The germline V gene encodes CDR1 SGHVS and CDR2 FQNEAQ. The CDR3 is 12 residues long. The ends were cut back, 3 bases at V and 4 bases at J, with 6 bases in the middle. In DNA form, the CDR3 reads TGTGCCAGCAGCTTCGTCAGCACTGAAGCTTTCTTT. Its translation is CASSFVSTEAFF.

The chain combines TRBV5-1 with TRBJ2-5; 7 bases line up with TRBD2. The trim removed 0 bases at V and 7 bases at J, leaving 15 bases unmatched. The V gene's germline CDR1 is SGHRS and CDR2 YFSETQ. This CDR3 contains 17 residues. CDR3 nucleotides: TGCGCCAGCAGCTTGGGAGTACGGAGCGGGGTATTTAGGACCCAGTACTTC. This encodes CASSLGVRSGVFRTQYF.

V and J are TRBV29-1 and TRBJ1-2; D is uncertain. V lost 7 bases and J 2 bases, leaving 20 bases between the germline ends. From germline, CDR1 is SQVTM and CDR2 ANQGSEA. This CDR3 has 15 amino acids. The CDR3 region has the DNA TGCAGCGCTCGCCTTCGGGAAGGTCGAAACTATGGCTACACCTTC. Protein product: CSARLREGRNYGYTF.

The CDR3 region is CASSLRVPSTDTQYF. In DNA, the CDR3 is TGTGCCAGCAGCCTACGTGTTCCTAGCACAGATACGCAGTATTTT. The chain joins TRBV5-4 to TRBJ2-3; D uncertain. V dropped 4 bases and J dropped 0 bases, with 12 bases sitting between them. Germline lookup yields CDR1 SGHNT and CDR2 YYREEE (reference sequence). CDR3 length equals 15 residues.

The chain is built from TRBV6-1 and TRBJ1-5, with a possible D match to TRBD1 (6 bases). V was cut by 2 bases and J by 4 bases, with 15 bases left in between. Germline CDR1 and CDR2: MNHNS and SASEGT. The CDR3 is made up of 16 amino acids. In DNA, the CDR3 is TGTGCCAGCAGTGAAAGGGACACCCTAGGAAATCAGCCCCAGCATTTT. Its translation is CASSERDTLGNQPQHF.

The genes are TRBV30 and TRBJ2-2; D gene ambiguous. Germline V gives CDR1 GTSNPN, CDR2 SVGIG (reference sequence). Trimming took off 2 bases at V and 3 bases at J, with 7 bases between the two ends. CDR3 length: 13 residues. The CDR3: CAWSPRDTGELFF. Written as DNA, the CDR3 is TGTGCCTGGAGTCCCCGGGACACCGGGGAGCTGTTTTTT. The full variable domain, rest sourced from reference TRBV30 and TRBJ2-2, is SQTIHQWPATLVQPVGSPLSLECTVEGTSNPNLYWYRQAAGRGLQLLFYSVGIGQISSEVPQNLSASRPQDRQFILSSKKLLLSDSGFYLCAWSPRDTGELFFGEGSRLTVL.

The chain recombines TRBV30 with TRBJ2-5, with 9 bases fitting TRBD2. After removal of 7 bases from V and 6 bases from J, the junction contained 12 bases not matched to a gene. The length of the CDR3 is 14 residues. Germline CDR1 reads GTSNPN; CDR2 reads SVGIG (reference sequence). The CDR3 region has the DNA TGTGCCTCCTCCACCGCGGGGGGGCGCAAGACCCAGTACTTC. Translating gives CASSTAGGRKTQYF. Full variable domain (outside the CDR3, taken from reference TRBV30 and TRBJ2-5): SQTIHQWPATLVQPVGSPLSLECTVEGTSNPNLYWYRQAAGRGLQLLFYSVGIGQISSEVPQNLSASRPQDRQFILSSKKLLLSDSGFYLCASSTAGGRKTQYFGPGTRLLVL.

This clone was counted once. The genes are TRBV6-1 and TRBJ1-3; possible D gene TRBD1, 5 bases. V was shortened by 6 bases and J by 8 bases, with 11 bases between the two germline ends. This CDR3 region has 12 residues. Germline V gene lookup returns CDR1 MNHNS and CDR2 SASEGT. CDR3 in DNA: TGTGCCAGCAGCTTAAAAGGGGACACCATATATTTT. This sequence encodes CASSLKGDTIYF.